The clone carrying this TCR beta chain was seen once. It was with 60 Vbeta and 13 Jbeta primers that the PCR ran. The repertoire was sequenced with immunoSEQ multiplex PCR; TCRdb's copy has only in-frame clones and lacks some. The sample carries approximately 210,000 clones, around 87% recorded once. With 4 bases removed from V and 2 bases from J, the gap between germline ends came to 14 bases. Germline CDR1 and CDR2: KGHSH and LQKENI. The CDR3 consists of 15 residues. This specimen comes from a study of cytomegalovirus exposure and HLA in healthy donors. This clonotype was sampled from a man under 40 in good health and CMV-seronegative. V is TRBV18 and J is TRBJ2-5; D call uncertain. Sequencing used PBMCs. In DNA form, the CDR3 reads TGTGCCAGCTCACGGATGACAAATACGCAAGAGACCCAGTACTTC. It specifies CASSRMTNTQETQYF.